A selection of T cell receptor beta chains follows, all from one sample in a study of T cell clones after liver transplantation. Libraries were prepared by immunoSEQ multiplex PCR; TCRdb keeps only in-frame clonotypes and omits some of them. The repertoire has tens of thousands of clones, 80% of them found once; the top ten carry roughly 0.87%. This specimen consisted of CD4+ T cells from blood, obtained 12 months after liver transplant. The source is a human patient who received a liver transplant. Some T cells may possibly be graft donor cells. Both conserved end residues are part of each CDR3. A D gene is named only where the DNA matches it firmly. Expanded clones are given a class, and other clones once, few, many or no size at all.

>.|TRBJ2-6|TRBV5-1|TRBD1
CASDTGGIGANVLTF
TGCGCCAGCGATACAGGGGGCATTGGGGCCAACGTCCTGACTTTC
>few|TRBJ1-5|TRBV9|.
CASSVGNQPQHF
TGTGCCAGCAGCGTCGGGAATCAGCCCCAGCATTTT
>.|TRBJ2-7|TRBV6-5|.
CASSYLYEQYF
TGTGCCAGCAGTTACCTCTACGAGCAGTACTTC
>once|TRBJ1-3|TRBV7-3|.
CASSSTAFSGNTIYF
TGTGCCAGCAGCTCGACAGCCTTCTCTGGAAACACCATATATTTT
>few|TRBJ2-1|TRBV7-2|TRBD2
CASRPLTSRSSYNEQFF
TGTGCCAGCAGACCTTTGACTAGCAGGAGCTCCTACAATGAGCAGTTCTTC
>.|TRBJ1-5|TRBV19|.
CASAGRNQPQHF
TGTGCCAGCGCAGGGAGAAACCAGCCCCAGCATTTT
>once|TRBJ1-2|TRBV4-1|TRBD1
CASSQPRDRRSYGYTF
TGCGCCAGCAGCCAACCAAGGGACAGGAGATCCTATGGCTACACCTTC
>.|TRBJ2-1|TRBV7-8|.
CASSSPNSYNEQFF
TGTGCCAGCAGCTCCCCGAACTCCTACAATGAGCAGTTCTTC
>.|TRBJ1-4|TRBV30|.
CAWSVFGPGQGKLFF
TGTGCCTGGAGTGTATTTGGGCCGGGGCAGGGAAAACTGTTTTTT
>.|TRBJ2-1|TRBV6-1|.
CASIAGGSSYNEQFF
TGTGCCAGCATTGCAGGCGGAAGCTCCTACAATGAGCAGTTCTTC
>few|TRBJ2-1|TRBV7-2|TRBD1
CASSMDRTVGGQFF
TGTGCCAGCAGCATGGACAGGACCGTTGGTGGGCAGTTCTTC
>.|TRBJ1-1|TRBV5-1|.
CASSLGVRNTEAFF
TGCGCCAGCAGCTTGGGGGTCAGGAACACTGAAGCTTTCTTT
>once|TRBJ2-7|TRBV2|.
CASSLDGDSYEQYF
TGTGCCAGCAGCCTCGACGGGGACTCCTACGAGCAGTACTTC
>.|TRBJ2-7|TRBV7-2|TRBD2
CASTPWGEGVEQYF
TGTGCCAGCACCCCTTGGGGGGAGGGTGTCGAGCAGTACTTC
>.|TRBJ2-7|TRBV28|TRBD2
CASSPLGGGREQYF
TGTGCCAGCAGTCCCCTCGGGGGGGGGCGCGAGCAGTACTTC
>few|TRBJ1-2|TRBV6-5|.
CASSYGQAGGYTF
TGTGCCAGCAGTTACGGGCAGGCGGGGGGCTACACCTTC
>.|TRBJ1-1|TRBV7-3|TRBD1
CASSPNRQGLRLNTEAFF
TGTGCCAGCAGCCCGAATCGACAGGGGTTAAGACTGAACACTGAAGCTTTCTTT
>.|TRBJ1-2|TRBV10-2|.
CASSDKSRTANYGYTF
TGCGCCAGCAGTGATAAGAGCAGGACCGCTAACTATGGCTACACCTTC
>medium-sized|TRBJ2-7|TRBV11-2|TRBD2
CASSLVLAGSHEQYF
TGTGCCAGCAGCTTAGTTCTAGCGGGGAGTCACGAGCAGTACTTC
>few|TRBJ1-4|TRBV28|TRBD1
CASSKRQGLEKLFF
TGTGCCAGCAGTAAAAGACAGGGGTTAGAAAAACTGTTTTTT
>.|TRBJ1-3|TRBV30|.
CAWTGFSGNTIYF
TGTGCCTGGACGGGGTTCTCTGGAAACACCATATATTTT
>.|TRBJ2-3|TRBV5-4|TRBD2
CASSLKASGPTDTQYF
TGTGCCAGCAGCTTGAAGGCTAGCGGACCCACAGATACGCAGTATTTT
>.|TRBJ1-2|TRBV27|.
CASSLGAGEYGYTF
TGTGCCAGCAGTTTAGGGGCAGGGGAATATGGCTACACCTTC
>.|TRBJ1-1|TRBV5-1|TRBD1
CASSPMGQVGEAFF
TGCGCCAGCAGCCCTATGGGACAGGTAGGCGAAGCTTTCTTT
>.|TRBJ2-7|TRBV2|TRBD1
CASSRTGSTYEQYF
TGTGCCAGCAGTAGGACAGGGAGTACCTACGAGCAGTACTTC
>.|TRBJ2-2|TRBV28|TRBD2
CASSFELAGPNTGELFF
TGTGCCAGCAGTTTTGAGCTAGCGGGACCCAACACCGGGGAGCTGTTTTTT
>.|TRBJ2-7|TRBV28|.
CASSRTYEQYF
TGTGCCAGCAGCCGTACCTACGAGCAGTACTTC
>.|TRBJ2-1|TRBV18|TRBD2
CASSPLSGRLAGAYNEQFF
TGTGCCAGCTCACCTCTTTCCGGGCGCCTAGCGGGGGCCTACAATGAGCAGTTCTTC